This T cell receptor (beta chain) comes out of a study of response to subunit inactivated influenza vaccine. The CDR3 loop spans 15 amino acids. V was clipped by 4 bases and J by 1 base, with 14 bases between them. The germline CDR1 and CDR2 sequences are SGHRS and YFSETQ. This clonotype was observed at least ten times. The antigen is unknown. From the RT-PCR reads, TCRdb called clonotypes with MiXCR, one entry per CDR3 protein. The sample consists of roughly 180,000 distinct CDR3 sequences, approximately 8.7% of them appearing once. Study observations and caveats: Every seasonal influenza vaccination brings in few new T cells, the authors suggested.

This specimen was non-naive T cells sorted from PBMCs, taken on the day of vaccination. This chain links TRBV5-1 with TRBJ1-1; D unclear. The clonotype was recovered from a man aged 50 to 60 who received an inactivated influenza vaccine. The CDR3 loop is CASSRLSGGNTEAFF. CDR3 bases: TGCGCCAGCAGCCGCCTTTCCGGTGGGAACACTGAAGCTTTCTTT.